The clone carrying this T cell receptor (beta chain) was detected a few times. This sample was included in a study of early T cells in non-severe SARS-CoV-2 infection. Germline V gene lookup returns CDR1 SNHLY and CDR2 FYNNEI. Trimming cost V 6 bases and J 2 bases; bases outside gene matches: 3. The CDR3 is 13 residues long. TCRdb used MiXCR to reprocess the 5' RACE reads, holding one entry per CDR3 protein. The repertoire includes over 85,000 distinct CDR3 sequences, approximately 14% of them detected once, and 6.2% sits in the top ten. Source material: whole blood. This chain uses TRBV2 with TRBJ1-1; 7 bases are shared with TRBD1. The sequence derives from an adult who was a healthcare worker with PCR-confirmed SARS-CoV-2 infection or an uninfected control (not recorded which). In DNA, the CDR3 is TGTGCCAGCAGAAGGGACAGTAACACTGAAGCTTTCTTT. Translated: CASRRDSNTEAFF.